Reported below is one TCR beta chain. The data are from a study of blood T cell repertoires in COVID-19. The CDR3 contains 15 residues. Deletions cut 1 base from V and 3 bases from J, with 13 bases between. Germline assignment: CDR1 LGHDT and CDR2 YNNKEL (reference sequence). Cohorts were assigned according to the clinical history that participants reported. Someone with COVID-19 had been met by exposed participants within 2 weeks before study entry. Generated by immunoSEQ multiplex PCR, the TCRdb table keeps only in-frame clones and is missing some. The sample consists of a few hundred thousand clones, 90% of them appearing once.

Material for sequencing was PBMCs or T cells enriched from blood (not recorded which). The receptor's source is a man in his thirties or forties who had been exposed to COVID-19. This rearrangement joins TRBV3-1 (or the pseudogene TRBV3-2) to TRBJ2-7; D is undetermined. The CDR3 loop reads CASSQGLTLLYEQYF. CDR3 DNA: TGTGCCAGCAGCCAAGGCTTGACTCTTCTCTACGAGCAGTACTTC.